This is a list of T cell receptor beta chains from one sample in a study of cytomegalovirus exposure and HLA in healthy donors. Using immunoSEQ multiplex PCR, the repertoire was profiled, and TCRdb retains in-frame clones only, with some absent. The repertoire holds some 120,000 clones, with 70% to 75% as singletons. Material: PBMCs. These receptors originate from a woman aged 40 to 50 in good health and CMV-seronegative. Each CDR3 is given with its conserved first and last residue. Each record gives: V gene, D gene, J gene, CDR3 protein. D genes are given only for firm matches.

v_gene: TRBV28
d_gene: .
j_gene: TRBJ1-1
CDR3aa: CASSLSAGPFF

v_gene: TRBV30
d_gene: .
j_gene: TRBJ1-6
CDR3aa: CAYRGGATGNSPLHF

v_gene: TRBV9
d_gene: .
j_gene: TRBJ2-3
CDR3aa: CASSVGGWGESSTDTQYF

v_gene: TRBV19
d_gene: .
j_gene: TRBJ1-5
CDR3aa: CASGTTGKRQPQHF

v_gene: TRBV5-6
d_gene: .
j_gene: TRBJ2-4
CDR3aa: CASSYPGGRDVSIQYF

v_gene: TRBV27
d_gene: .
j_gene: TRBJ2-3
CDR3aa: CASSLARQSTDTQYF

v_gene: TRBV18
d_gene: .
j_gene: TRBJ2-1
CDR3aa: CASSPPVIAEEGNEQFF

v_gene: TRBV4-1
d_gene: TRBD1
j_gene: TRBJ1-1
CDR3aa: CASSHDAGQRREAFF

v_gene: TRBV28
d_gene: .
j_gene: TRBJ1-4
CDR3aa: CASSYGSIEKLFF

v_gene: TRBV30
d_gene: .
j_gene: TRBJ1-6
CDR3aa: CAWSVGQNSPLHF

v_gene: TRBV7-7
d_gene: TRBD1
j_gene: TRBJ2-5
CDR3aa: CASSFPRDRGLETQYF

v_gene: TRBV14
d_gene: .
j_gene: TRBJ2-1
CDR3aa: CASSPPGSSYNEQFF

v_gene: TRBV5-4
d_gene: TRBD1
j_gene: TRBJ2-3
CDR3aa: CASSPRQGADTQYF

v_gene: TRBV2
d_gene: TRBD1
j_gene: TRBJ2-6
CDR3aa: CASTPGQIFFPYSGANVLTF

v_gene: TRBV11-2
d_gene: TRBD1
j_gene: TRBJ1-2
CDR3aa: CASSLDTGGFGYTF

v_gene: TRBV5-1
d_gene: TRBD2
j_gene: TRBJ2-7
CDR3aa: CASSLRTSGVPYEQYF

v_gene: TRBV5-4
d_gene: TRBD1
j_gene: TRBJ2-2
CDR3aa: CASSVDRDTGELFF

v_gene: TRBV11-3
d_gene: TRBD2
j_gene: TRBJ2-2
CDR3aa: CASSSWGAGGQTGELFF

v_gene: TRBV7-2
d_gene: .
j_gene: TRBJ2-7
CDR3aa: CASSLDTNEQYF

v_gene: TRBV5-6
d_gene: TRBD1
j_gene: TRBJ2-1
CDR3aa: CASSSDRGEERQFF

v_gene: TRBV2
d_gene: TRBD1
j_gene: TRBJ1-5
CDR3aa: CASRDREGNQPQHF

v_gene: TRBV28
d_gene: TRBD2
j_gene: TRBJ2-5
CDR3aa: CATAGGPQETQYF